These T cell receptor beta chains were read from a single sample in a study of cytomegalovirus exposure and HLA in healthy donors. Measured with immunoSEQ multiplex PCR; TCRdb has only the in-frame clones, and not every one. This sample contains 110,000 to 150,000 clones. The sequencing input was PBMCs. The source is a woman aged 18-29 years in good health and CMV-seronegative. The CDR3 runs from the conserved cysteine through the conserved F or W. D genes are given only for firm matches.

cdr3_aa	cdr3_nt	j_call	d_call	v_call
CASSYSGSSNNEQFF	TGTGCCAGCAGTTACAGCGGGAGTTCCAACAATGAGCAGTTCTTC	TRBJ2-1	TRBD2	TRBV6-6
CASSWGTDNQPQHF	TGTGCCAGCAGTTGGGGGACAGACAATCAGCCCCAGCATTTT	TRBJ1-5	TRBD1	TRBV13
CASSETANEKLFF	TGTGCCAGCAGTGAAACGGCTAATGAAAAACTGTTTTTT	TRBJ1-4	NA	TRBV6-1
CASSVEPFSYEQYF	TGTGCCAGCAGTGTAGAACCTTTTTCCTACGAGCAGTACTTC	TRBJ2-7	NA	TRBV6-6
CASSSAGQVGSPLHF	TGTGCCAGCAGCTCCGCGGGACAGGTCGGTTCACCCCTCCACTTT	TRBJ1-6	TRBD1	TRBV5-4
CASSLGQGVYEQYF	TGCGCCAGCAGCTTGGGTCAGGGGGTCTACGAGCAGTACTTC	TRBJ2-7	TRBD1	TRBV5-1
CASSPPSNTEAFF	TGTGCCAGCTCACCACCCTCCAACACTGAAGCTTTCTTT	TRBJ1-1	NA	TRBV18
CASSQDRGLSDQPQHF	TGTGCCAGTAGTCAGGACAGGGGACTATCCGATCAGCCCCAGCATTTT	TRBJ1-5	TRBD1	TRBV19
CASNIAGGMGEQFF	TGTGCCAGCAATATAGCGGGAGGGATGGGTGAGCAGTTCTTC	TRBJ2-1	TRBD2	TRBV6-1
CASSEMGAGDQPQHF	TGTGCCAGCAGTGAAATGGGGGCCGGAGATCAGCCCCAGCATTTT	TRBJ1-5	NA	TRBV2
CASSLPSGGYQPQHF	TGTGCCAGCAGTTTACCCTCTGGGGGGTATCAGCCCCAGCATTTT	TRBJ1-5	NA	TRBV28
CASNRPNSRTEAFF	TGTGCCAGCAACCGTCCAAATTCACGGACTGAAGCTTTCTTT	TRBJ1-1	NA	TRBV11-2
CASSLELAMNQETQYF	TGCGCCAGCAGCTTGGAGTTAGCTATGAACCAAGAGACCCAGTACTTC	TRBJ2-5	NA	TRBV5-1
CASSYQNTGELFF	TGTGCCAGCAGTTACCAGAACACCGGGGAGCTGTTTTTT	TRBJ2-2	NA	TRBV6-5
CAINRQASSYNEQFF	TGTGCCATCAATCGACAGGCCAGCTCCTACAATGAGCAGTTCTTC	TRBJ2-1	NA	TRBV10-3
CASSQAGSGANVLTF	TGCGCCAGCAGCCAAGCAGGCTCTGGGGCCAACGTCCTGACTTTC	TRBJ2-6	NA	TRBV4-3
CASSFFTSGRATDTQYF	TGTGCCAGCAGCTTCTTCACTAGCGGGAGGGCCACAGATACGCAGTATTTT	TRBJ2-3	TRBD2	TRBV5-5
CASSGGGLGMNTEAFF	TGTGCCAGCAGCGGAGGGGGCTTGGGGATGAACACTGAAGCTTTCTTT	TRBJ1-1	TRBD1	TRBV9
CASSTGPGLRTEAFF	TGCGCCAGCAGCACCGGCCCAGGGTTGAGGACTGAAGCTTTCTTT	TRBJ1-1	NA	TRBV5-1
CASSLVTGVGELFF	TGTGCCAGCAGCTTGGTCACGGGGGTAGGGGAGCTGTTTTTT	TRBJ2-2	NA	TRBV5-6
CASSWTDNGYTF	TGTGCCAGCAGCTGGACGGACAATGGCTACACCTTC	TRBJ1-2	NA	TRBV6-1
CASTLGSGSSYEQYF	TGTGCCAGCACCCTAGGGTCCGGGAGCTCCTACGAGCAGTACTTC	TRBJ2-7	NA	TRBV7-9
CASRETGRSSYEQYF	TGCGCCAGCAGGGAAACCGGGAGGAGCTCCTACGAGCAGTACTTC	TRBJ2-7	TRBD2	TRBV5-1
CASSPAGNTGELFF	TGCGCCAGCAGCCCGGCAGGGAATACCGGGGAGCTGTTTTTT	TRBJ2-2	NA	TRBV5-1
CASSSPIGQGGGETQYF	TGTGCCAGCAGTTCCCCTATCGGTCAGGGTGGTGGAGAGACCCAGTACTTC	TRBJ2-5	NA	TRBV6-9
CAISDLQANQPQHF	TGTGCCATCAGTGATCTTCAGGCGAATCAGCCCCAGCATTTT	TRBJ1-5	NA	TRBV10-3
CASSLRAGVGETQYF	TGTGCCAGCAGCTTAAGAGCGGGAGTGGGAGAGACCCAGTACTTC	TRBJ2-5	TRBD2	TRBV7-2
CASSPTGDYGYTF	TGTGCCAGCTCACCGACAGGGGACTATGGCTACACCTTC	TRBJ1-2	TRBD1	TRBV18
CASSAMTERYGYTF	TGTGCCAGCAGCGCTATGACAGAGCGATATGGCTACACCTTC	TRBJ1-2	NA	TRBV6-1
CASSLFPQREIQDTQYF	TGCGCCAGCAGCTTGTTCCCCCAGCGGGAGATCCAGGATACGCAGTATTTT	TRBJ2-3	TRBD2	TRBV5-1
CASSLGDYGYTF	TGTGCCAGCAGTTTGGGAGACTATGGCTACACCTTC	TRBJ1-2	NA	TRBV28
CASSRQGAYGYTF	TGTGCCAGCAGTCGGCAGGGGGCCTATGGCTACACCTTC	TRBJ1-2	TRBD1	TRBV28
CASSPQREDGYTF	TGTGCCAGCAGCCCCCAAAGGGAGGATGGCTACACCTTC	TRBJ1-2	NA	TRBV9
CASSQAGIRNTGELFF	TGTGCCAGCAGCCAAGCAGGTATCCGGAACACCGGGGAGCTGTTTTTT	TRBJ2-2	NA	TRBV13
CAWRNDMGQRNTEAFF	TGTGCCTGGAGGAACGATATGGGACAGCGAAACACTGAAGCTTTCTTT	TRBJ1-1	TRBD1	TRBV30
CASSLSGGPYEQYF	TGTGCCAGCAGTTTATCGGGAGGGCCGTACGAGCAGTACTTC	TRBJ2-7	TRBD2	TRBV27
CASDRGEKLFF	TGTGCCAGCGACAGGGGTGAAAAACTGTTTTTT	TRBJ1-4	TRBD1	TRBV19
CASSKDRDYYNEQFF	TGTGCCAGTAGTAAGGACAGGGATTACTACAATGAGCAGTTCTTC	TRBJ2-1	TRBD1	TRBV19
CASSLFGQRPYEQYF	TGTGCCAGCAGTTTATTCGGGCAGCGGCCCTACGAGCAGTACTTC	TRBJ2-7	NA	TRBV27
CASSPGGTGQPQHF	TGTGCCAGCAGCCCGGGGGGGACAGGGCAGCCCCAGCATTTT	TRBJ1-5	TRBD1	TRBV7-9
CASSGPTTTAHNEKLFF	TGTGCCAGCAGTGGTCCGACGACGACAGCCCATAATGAAAAACTGTTTTTT	TRBJ1-4	NA	TRBV6-1
CASSLATGTTLGETQYF	TGCGCCAGCAGCTTGGCCACAGGCACGACCCTGGGGGAGACCCAGTACTTC	TRBJ2-5	NA	TRBV5-1
CASSLGLAWNEQFF	TGTGCCAGCAGCTTAGGACTAGCGTGGAATGAGCAGTTCTTC	TRBJ2-1	TRBD2	TRBV7-9
CASSIGGLADNEQFF	TGTGCCAGTAGTATAGGGGGACTAGCGGACAATGAGCAGTTCTTC	TRBJ2-1	TRBD2	TRBV19
CASSLEGTIYEQFF	TGTGCCAGCAGCTTAGAAGGGACAATCTATGAGCAGTTCTTC	TRBJ2-1	NA	TRBV11-3
CASSQVSEGAQPQHF	TGTGCCAGCAGCCAAGTCTCTGAAGGGGCACAGCCCCAGCATTTT	TRBJ1-5	NA	TRBV4-2
CASSLAGKETQYF	TGCGCCAGCTCCCTGGCGGGGAAAGAGACCCAGTACTTC	TRBJ2-5	NA	TRBV4-1
CASSLSEAGAQYF	TGTGCCAGCAGCTTATCGGAAGCGGGGGCGCAGTATTTT	TRBJ2-3	TRBD2	TRBV7-3
CASSLAMGQAVTQYF	TGTGCCAGCAGCTTAGCTATGGGACAGGCGGTGACCCAGTACTTC	TRBJ2-5	TRBD1	TRBV7-9
CAWSVPGRGDGELFF	TGTGCCTGGAGTGTACCGGGCAGGGGCGACGGGGAGCTGTTTTTT	TRBJ2-2	NA	TRBV30
CASSPRQEAGYTF	TGTGCCAGCAGCCCCCGGCAGGAAGCTGGCTACACCTTC	TRBJ1-2	NA	TRBV7-9
CASSQGTGNSGNTIYF	TGTGCCAGCAGCCAGGGGACAGGCAACTCTGGAAACACCATATATTTT	TRBJ1-3	TRBD1	TRBV7-8
CASSVEDSPWGYNEQFF	TGTGCCAGCAGCGTAGAGGACAGTCCTTGGGGCTACAATGAGCAGTTCTTC	TRBJ2-1	NA	TRBV9